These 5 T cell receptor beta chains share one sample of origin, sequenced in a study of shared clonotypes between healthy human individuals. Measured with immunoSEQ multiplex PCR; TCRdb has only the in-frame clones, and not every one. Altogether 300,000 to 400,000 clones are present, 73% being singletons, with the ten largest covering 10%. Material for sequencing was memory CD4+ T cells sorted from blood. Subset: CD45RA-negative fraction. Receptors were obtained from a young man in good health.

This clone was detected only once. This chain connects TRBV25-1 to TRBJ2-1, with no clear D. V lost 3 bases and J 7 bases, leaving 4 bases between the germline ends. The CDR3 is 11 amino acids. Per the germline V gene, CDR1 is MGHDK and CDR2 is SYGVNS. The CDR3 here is CASSDFNEQFF. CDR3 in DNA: TGTGCCAGCAGTGACTTTAATGAGCAGTTCTTC.

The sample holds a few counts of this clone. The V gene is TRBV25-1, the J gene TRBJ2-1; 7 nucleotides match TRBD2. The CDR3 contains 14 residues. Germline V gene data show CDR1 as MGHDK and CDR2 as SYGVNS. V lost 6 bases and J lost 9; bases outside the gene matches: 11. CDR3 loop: CASRTGGWVGEQFF. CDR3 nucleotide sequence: TGTGCCAGCAGAACGGGAGGCTGGGTTGGTGAGCAGTTCTTC.

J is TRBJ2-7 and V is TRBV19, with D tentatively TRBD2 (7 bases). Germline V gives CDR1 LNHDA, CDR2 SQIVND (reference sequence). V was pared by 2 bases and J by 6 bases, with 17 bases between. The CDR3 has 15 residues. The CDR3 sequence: CASSISSGEGGEQYF. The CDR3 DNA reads TGTGCCAGTAGTATATCTAGCGGAGAAGGGGGCGAGCAGTACTTC.

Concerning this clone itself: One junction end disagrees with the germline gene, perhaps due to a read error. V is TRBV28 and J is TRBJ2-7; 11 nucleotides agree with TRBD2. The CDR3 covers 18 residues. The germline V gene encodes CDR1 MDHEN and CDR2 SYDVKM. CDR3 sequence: CASTGTSGIRRPSYGQYF. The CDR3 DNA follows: TGTGCCAGCACCGGGACTAGCGGAATCCGTCGGCCCTCTTACGGGCAGTACTTC.

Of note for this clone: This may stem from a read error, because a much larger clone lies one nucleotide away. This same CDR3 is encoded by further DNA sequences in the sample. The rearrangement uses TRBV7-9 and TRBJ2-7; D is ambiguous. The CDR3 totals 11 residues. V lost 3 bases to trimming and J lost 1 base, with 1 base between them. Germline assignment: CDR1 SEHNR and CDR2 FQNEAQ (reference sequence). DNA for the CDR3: TGTGCCAGCAGCTTTTCCTACGAGCAGTACTTC. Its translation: CASSFSYEQYF.